One sample yielded the 10 T cell receptor beta chains listed below, sequenced in a study of shared clonotypes between healthy human individuals. Sequencing used immunoSEQ multiplex PCR; TCRdb keeps in-frame clones, though not all of them. The sample consists of over 850,000 clones, 75% to 80% of them appearing once. Sequences were obtained from memory CD4+ T cells from PBMCs. Subset specified: CD45RA-negative fraction. All receptors come from a man younger than 35 in good health. Some clones in this sample may be carry-over from other donors' samples.

The chain recombines TRBV29-1 with TRBJ2-7; no clear D gene. The germline V gene encodes CDR1 SQVTM and CDR2 ANQGSEA. The CDR3 has 11 residues. Here the CDR3 reads CGWTDRDEQYF. DNA of the CDR3: TGCGGATGGACGGACCGGGACGAGCAGTACTTC.

The V gene is TRBV18, the J gene TRBJ2-1; TRBD2 matches at 9 bases. From germline, CDR1 is KGHSH and CDR2 LQKENI. This CDR3 comprises 16 residues. V dropped 5 bases and J dropped 2; count of bases not matched to a gene: 7. The CDR3 spells CASSLTSGPPYNEQFF. The CDR3 region has the DNA TGTGCCAGCTCATTAACTAGCGGGCCCCCCTACAATGAGCAGTTCTTC.

The rearrangement links TRBV7-2 to TRBJ2-3; D is unclear. The CDR3 has 13 amino acids. Germline CDR1 and CDR2: SGHTA and FQGNSA. The V and J ends lost 0 bases and 2 bases respectively, with 3 bases between them. The CDR3 protein is CASSLAATDTQYF. DNA for the CDR3: TGTGCCAGCAGCTTAGCGGCCACAGATACGCAGTATTTT.

A note on this clone: The same CDR3 can be traced to other DNA sequences in this sample. The rearrangement joins TRBV15 to TRBJ1-3; 9 nucleotides match TRBD1. V shed 2 bases, J shed 3 bases, and the junction held 5 bases outside the gene matches. Per the germline V gene, CDR1 is LNHNV and CDR2 is YYDKDF (reference sequence). The CDR3 has 16 amino acids. The CDR3 DNA follows: TGTGCCACCAGCAGACGGGGACAGGGACGTGGAAACACCATATATTTT. Translating gives CATSRRGQGRGNTIYF.

This chain joins TRBV2 and TRBJ1-1; 7 bases are a match to TRBD1. The CDR3 covers 14 residues. CDR1 is SNHLY and CDR2 is FYNNEI in the germline V gene. V lost 7 bases and J lost 5; bases outside the gene matches: 10. The CDR3 loop is CASTREGGRTEAFF. CDR3 DNA: TGTGCCAGCACCAGAGAAGGGGGCCGGACTGAAGCTTTCTTT.

The chain joins TRBV5-4 to TRBJ2-5; 9 bases map to TRBD2. The CDR3 runs to 17 residues. Germline V CDR1 and CDR2: SGHNT, YYREEE (reference sequence). The trim removed 4 bases at V and 10 bases at J, leaving 20 bases unmatched. The CDR3 nucleotides are TGTGCCAGCAGCCTAGCGGGACGGGCCCCCTCAAGAAGCGACCAGTACTTC. Its translation is CASSLAGRAPSRSDQYF.

CDR3 in amino acids: CASSYQLADTDTQYF. The CDR3 DNA is TGCGCCAGCAGCTATCAACTAGCGGACACAGATACGCAGTATTTT. The V and J genes are TRBV5-1 and TRBJ2-3; 8 bases agree with TRBD2. Germline CDR1 reads SGHRS; CDR2 reads YFSETQ. The CDR3 is made up of 15 amino acids. V gave up 3 bases and J gave up 2 bases; unmatched junction bases: 5.

Comments on this clone: Relative to the germline gene, one junction end is altered; a read error may explain this. The chain is built from TRBV7-9 and TRBJ2-6, with unresolved D. This CDR3 is 18 amino acids long. Looked up from germline, CDR1 is SEHNR and CDR2 is FQNEAQ (reference sequence). CDR3 nucleotides: TGTACCAGCAGCTTAGTATCTTACAGTCGCTCTGGGGCCAACGTCCTGACTTTC. Translating it yields CTSSLVSYSRSGANVLTF.

The chain combines TRBV2 with TRBJ2-2; weak D call: TRBD1 (5 bases). V lost 4 bases and J 1 base, leaving 10 bases between the germline ends. The CDR3 totals 15 residues. Germline V gene data show CDR1 as SNHLY and CDR2 as FYNNEI. The CDR3: CASSGDQGNTGELFF. The CDR3, as DNA: TGTGCCAGCAGTGGGGATCAGGGGAACACCGGGGAGCTGTTTTTT.

The V call is TRBV6-5, the J call TRBJ2-7, with D possibly matching TRBD1 (6 bases). Trimming removed 6 bases from V and 6 bases from J, with 21 bases in between. CDR1 is MNHEY and CDR2 is SVGAGI in the germline V gene. The CDR3 length is 15 residues. CDR3 residues: CASRPYRDIPSEQYF. The CDR3 coding sequence is TGTGCCAGCAGGCCCTACCGGGACATCCCCTCCGAGCAGTACTTC.